A selection of T cell receptor beta chains follows, all from one sample in a study of shared clonotypes between healthy human individuals. This table comes from immunoSEQ multiplex PCR, and its TCRdb copy is limited to in-frame clones, with some not included. The sample holds roughly 2.6 million clones; roughly nine tenths are singletons and the top ten take about 0.13%. The sample comprised naive CD4+ T cells sorted from blood. The receptor set was obtained from a man younger than 30 in good health. Both conserved end residues are part of each CDR3. The D gene is left open where the match is weak. Only some rows state a clone size, as once, few, many or a class for expanded clones.

V gene	D gene	J gene	clone size	CDR3 DNA	CDR3 protein
TRBV7-2	NA	TRBJ1-2	NA	TGTGCCAGCGGCCTCACTCGGACTGATAACTATGGCTACACCTTC	CASGLTRTDNYGYTF
TRBV7-2	NA	TRBJ1-2	NA	TGTGCCAGCAGCTTAGGCCAGGGGAACTATGGCTACACCTTC	CASSLGQGNYGYTF
TRBV7-2	TRBD1	TRBJ1-5	NA	TGTGCCAGCAGCTTAACGGACAGGGTCGGCCAGCCCCAGCATTTT	CASSLTDRVGQPQHF
TRBV5-1	NA	TRBJ2-5	NA	TGCGCCAGCAGCCCGCAGGATCAAGAGACCCAGTACTTC	CASSPQDQETQYF
TRBV19	TRBD1	TRBJ1-2	NA	TGTGCCAGCAAGACAGGGAGGGGATCCAGCTATGGCTACACCTTC	CASKTGRGSSYGYTF
TRBV27	NA	TRBJ1-1	NA	TGTGCCAGCAATACATGGCTTACAGGGCCGAACACTGAAGCTTTCTTT	CASNTWLTGPNTEAFF
TRBV6-1	NA	TRBJ1-2	NA	TGTGCCAGCAGTGAAGCGTCGGCTGTCGGCTATGGCTACACCTTC	CASSEASAVGYGYTF
TRBV11-2	NA	TRBJ1-2	NA	TGTGCCAGCAGCTTATGGCTCGGGGCCGAGAACTATGGCTACACCTTC	CASSLWLGAENYGYTF
TRBV9	NA	TRBJ2-2	once	TGTGCCAGCAGCGTAGCTACGACAGTCAGAAACACCGGGGAGCTGTTTTTT	CASSVATTVRNTGELFF
TRBV5-1	TRBD2	TRBJ2-7	NA	TGCGCCAGCAGCCTCGGGACTAGCGGGGCCCACGAGCAGTACTTC	CASSLGTSGAHEQYF
TRBV6-5	TRBD1	TRBJ1-3	NA	TGTGCCAGCGTCCAGGGGGCCTCTGGAAACACCATATATTTT	CASVQGASGNTIYF
TRBV10-3	NA	TRBJ1-3	few	TGTGCCATCACAGGGTCTGGAAACACCATATATTTT	CAITGSGNTIYF
TRBV7-2	NA	TRBJ2-3	NA	TGTGCCAGCAGCCGACGTTCGGACACCCTATCCACAGATACGCAGTATTTT	CASSRRSDTLSTDTQYF
TRBV6-1	NA	TRBJ1-1	NA	TGTGCCAGCAGTGAAGGGGGGAAGGCGGGTGAAGCTTTCTTT	CASSEGGKAGEAFF
TRBV6-5	NA	TRBJ1-1	NA	TGTGCCAGCAGTTACCACACAGAGAACACTGAAGCTTTCTTT	CASSYHTENTEAFF
TRBV28	TRBD1	TRBJ2-7	NA	TGTGCCAGCAGCCGGAACAGGGGGTCCTACGAGCAGTACTTC	CASSRNRGSYEQYF
TRBV15	NA	TRBJ2-7	NA	TGTGCCACCAGCCGACCGGGCAGCTCCTACGAGCAGTACTTC	CATSRPGSSYEQYF
TRBV7-3	TRBD2	TRBJ2-5	NA	TGTGCCAGCAGCCAAGCGGGGGGGCTCGAGACCCAGTACTTC	CASSQAGGLETQYF
TRBV4-1	TRBD1	TRBJ2-5	NA	TGCGCCAGCAGCCCGGGACAGGGAGAGACCCAGTACTTC	CASSPGQGETQYF
TRBV10-1	NA	TRBJ1-2	few	TGCGCCAGCAGTGAGAATCTAGACTATGGCTACACCTTC	CASSENLDYGYTF
TRBV6-5	TRBD2	TRBJ2-2	NA	TGTGCCAGCAGTTACGGCGGGGGGGGAACCGGGGAGCTGTTTTTT	CASSYGGGGTGELFF
TRBV6-1	NA	TRBJ1-3	NA	TGTGCCAGCAGCGTAGGGCGGGGTGGAAACACCATATATTTT	CASSVGRGGNTIYF
TRBV27	TRBD1	TRBJ1-5	NA	TGTGCCAGCAGTTCGGACAGGGGAAATCAGCCCCAGCATTTT	CASSSDRGNQPQHF
TRBV18	NA	TRBJ1-1	NA	TGTGCCAGCTCACCCGATTCCACTGAAGCTTTCTTT	CASSPDSTEAFF
TRBV7-2	NA	TRBJ2-5	NA	TGTGCCAGCAGCCCCCGAGCGATGGTCGTCCAAGAGACCCAGTACTTC	CASSPRAMVVQETQYF
TRBV6-5	NA	TRBJ2-7	NA	TGTGCCAGCAGTTACTCGTCAGGGGGGTCCTACGAGCAGTACTTC	CASSYSSGGSYEQYF
TRBV18	NA	TRBJ2-5	NA	TGTGCCAGCTCACCCAGACAGGAAGAGACCCAGTACTTC	CASSPRQEETQYF
TRBV7-2	NA	TRBJ1-4	NA	TGTGCCAGCAGCTTAACCAGGGATGAAAAACTGTTTTTT	CASSLTRDEKLFF
TRBV20-1	NA	TRBJ2-5	NA	TGCAGAGCTCAAGAGACCCAGTACTTC	CRAQETQYF
TRBV27	NA	TRBJ2-3	NA	TGTGCCAGCAGGAATCGAGGAGATACGCAGTATTTT	CASRNRGDTQYF
TRBV7-9	NA	TRBJ1-2	NA	TGTGCCAGCAGCACCCAGGGGCTAGTTAACTATGGCTACACCTTC	CASSTQGLVNYGYTF
TRBV2	TRBD2	TRBJ2-1	once	TGTGCCAGCAGTGTTAGCGGGGTCCCCTACAATGAGCAGTTCTTC	CASSVSGVPYNEQFF
TRBV4-1	NA	TRBJ1-2	NA	TGCGCCAGCAGCCAAGGAACAGACCCTTTATATGGCTACACCTTC	CASSQGTDPLYGYTF
TRBV19	NA	TRBJ2-1	NA	TGTGCCAGTAGTACACAGGGCCATGAGCAGTTCTTC	CASSTQGHEQFF
TRBV19	NA	TRBJ1-2	NA	TGTGCCAGTACCTCATTCTATGGCTACACCTTC	CASTSFYGYTF
TRBV5-1	TRBD2	TRBJ2-5	NA	TGCGCCAGCAGCTTCTCAACTAGCGGAAGGGAGACCCAGTACTTC	CASSFSTSGRETQYF
TRBV19	NA	TRBJ1-5	NA	TGTGCCAGTTGGAAGGATGGGGGGACTCAGCCCCAGCATTTT	CASWKDGGTQPQHF
TRBV9	NA	TRBJ1-6	NA	TGTGCCAGCAGCCCCAACGAGAACATCCCTCCCCTCCACTTT	CASSPNENIPPLHF
TRBV4-1	NA	TRBJ2-4	NA	TGCGCCAGCAGCCAAGGCGACAGGTGGAACATTCAGTACTTC	CASSQGDRWNIQYF
TRBV5-6	NA	TRBJ2-1	NA	TGTGCCAGCATCTCCATGGGGGGCTCCTACAATGAGCAGTTCTTC	CASISMGGSYNEQFF